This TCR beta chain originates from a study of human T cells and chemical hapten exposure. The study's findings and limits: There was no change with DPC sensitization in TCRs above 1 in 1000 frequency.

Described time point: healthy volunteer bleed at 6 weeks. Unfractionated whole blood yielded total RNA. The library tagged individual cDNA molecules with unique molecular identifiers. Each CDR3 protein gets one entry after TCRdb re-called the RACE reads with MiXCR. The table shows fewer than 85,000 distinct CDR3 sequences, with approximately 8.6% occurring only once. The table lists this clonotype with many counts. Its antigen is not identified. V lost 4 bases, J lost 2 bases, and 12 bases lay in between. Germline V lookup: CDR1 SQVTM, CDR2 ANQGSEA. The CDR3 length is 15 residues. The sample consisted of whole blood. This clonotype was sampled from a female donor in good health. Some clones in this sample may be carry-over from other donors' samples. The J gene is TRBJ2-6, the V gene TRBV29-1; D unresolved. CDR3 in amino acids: CSVAPGRTGANVLTF. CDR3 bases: TGCAGCGTTGCTCCGGGCAGGACTGGGGCCAACGTCCTGACTTTC.